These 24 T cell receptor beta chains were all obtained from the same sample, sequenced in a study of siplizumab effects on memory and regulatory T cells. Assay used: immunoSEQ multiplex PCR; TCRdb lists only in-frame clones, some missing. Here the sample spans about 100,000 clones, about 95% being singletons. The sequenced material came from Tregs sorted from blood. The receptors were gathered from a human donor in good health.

In DNA, the CDR3 is TGTGCCAGCAGTTACCGGACGGGGACGTTCTCCTACGAGCAGTACTTC. Translating it yields CASSYRTGTFSYEQYF. The J gene is TRBJ2-7, the V gene TRBV27; the D gene could be TRBD1 or TRBD2 (5 bases each). The CDR3 is made up of 16 amino acids. V was cut by 4 bases and J by 0 bases, with 16 bases left in between. Germline CDR1 reads MNHEY; CDR2 reads SMNVEV (reference sequence).

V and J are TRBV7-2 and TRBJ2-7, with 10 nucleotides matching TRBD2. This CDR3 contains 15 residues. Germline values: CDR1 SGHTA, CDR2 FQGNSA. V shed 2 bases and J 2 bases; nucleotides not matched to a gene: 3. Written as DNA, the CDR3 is TGTGCCAGCAGCTTATCAGCGGGAGGGCCCTACGAGCAGTACTTC. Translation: CASSLSAGGPYEQYF.

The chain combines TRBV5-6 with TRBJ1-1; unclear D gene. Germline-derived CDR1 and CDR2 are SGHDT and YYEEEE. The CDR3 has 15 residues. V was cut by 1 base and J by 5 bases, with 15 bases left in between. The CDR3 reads CASSLRAALGTEAFF. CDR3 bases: TGTGCCAGCAGCTTGCGGGCAGCCTTGGGAACTGAAGCTTTCTTT.

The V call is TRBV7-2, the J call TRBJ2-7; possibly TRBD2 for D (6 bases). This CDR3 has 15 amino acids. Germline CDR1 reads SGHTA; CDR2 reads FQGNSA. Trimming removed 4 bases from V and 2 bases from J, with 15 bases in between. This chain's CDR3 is CASSSGAGITYEQYF. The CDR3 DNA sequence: TGTGCCAGCAGCTCGGGAGCGGGCATAACCTACGAGCAGTACTTC.

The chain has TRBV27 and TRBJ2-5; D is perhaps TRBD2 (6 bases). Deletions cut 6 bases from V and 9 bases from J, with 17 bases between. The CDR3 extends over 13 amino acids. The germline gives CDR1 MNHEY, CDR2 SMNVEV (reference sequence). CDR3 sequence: CASSPRGVEAQYF. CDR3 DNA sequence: TGTGCCAGCAGCCCACGCGGGGTGGAGGCCCAGTACTTC.

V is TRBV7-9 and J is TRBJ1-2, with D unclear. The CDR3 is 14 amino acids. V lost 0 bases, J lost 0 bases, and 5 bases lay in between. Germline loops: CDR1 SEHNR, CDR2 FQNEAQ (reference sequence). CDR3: CASSLAGSNYGYTF. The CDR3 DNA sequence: TGTGCCAGCAGCTTAGCCGGGTCTAACTATGGCTACACCTTC.

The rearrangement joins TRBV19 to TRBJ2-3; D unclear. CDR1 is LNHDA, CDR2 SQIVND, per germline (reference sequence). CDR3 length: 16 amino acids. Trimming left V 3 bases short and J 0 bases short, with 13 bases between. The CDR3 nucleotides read TGTGCCAGTAGTATCCGATGGCGGTCTAGCACAGATACGCAGTATTTT. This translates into CASSIRWRSSTDTQYF.

In nucleotides, the CDR3 is TGTGCCAGCAGCTTAGGACACACAGATACGCAGTATTTT. Translated: CASSLGHTDTQYF. V and J are TRBV6-1 and TRBJ2-3, with D maybe TRBD1 (5 bases). CDR1 is MNHNS, CDR2 SASEGT, per germline. V dropped 6 bases and J dropped 2 bases, with 9 bases sitting between them. The CDR3 runs to 13 residues.

CDR3 nucleotides: TGTGCCAGCAGCATCCCCCCGGGACTAGGCACTTTCTTC. It translates to CASSIPPGLGTFF. The J gene is TRBJ2-1, the V gene TRBV7-8, with 8 bases fitting TRBD2. The V segment lost 5 bases and the J segment 16 bases; nucleotides outside the gene matches: 13. CDR3 length: 13 residues. Germline V gene lookup returns CDR1 SGHVS and CDR2 FQNEAQ.

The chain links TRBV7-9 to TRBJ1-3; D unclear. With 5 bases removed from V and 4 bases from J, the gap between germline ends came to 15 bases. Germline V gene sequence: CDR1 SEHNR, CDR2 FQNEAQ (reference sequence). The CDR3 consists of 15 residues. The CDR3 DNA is TGTGCCAGCAGCCCGGGGTTTCCTAGAGGAAACACCATATATTTT. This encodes CASSPGFPRGNTIYF. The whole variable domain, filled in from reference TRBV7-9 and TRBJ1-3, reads DTGVSQNPRHKITKRGQNVTFRCDPISEHNRLYWYRQTLGQGPEFLTYFQNEAQLEKSRLLSDRFSAERPKGSFSTLEIQRTEQGDSAMYLCASSPGFPRGNTIYFGEGSWLTVV.

DNA of the CDR3: TGTGCCAGCAGTCTAACCACCGCCGGCTTCTATGGCTACACCTTC. This gives the protein CASSLTTAGFYGYTF. The chain has TRBV7-8 and TRBJ1-2; D gene uncertain. The ends were cut back, 6 bases at V and 4 bases at J, with 18 bases in the middle. The CDR3 runs to 15 residues. The germline V gene has CDR1 SGHVS and CDR2 FQNEAQ. The variable domain in full, completed from reference TRBV7-8 and TRBJ1-2, reads GAGVSQSPRYKVAKRGQDVALRCDPISGHVSLFWYQQALGQGPEFLTYFQNEAQLDKSGLPSDRFFAERPEGSVSTLKIQRTQQEDSAVYLCASSLTTAGFYGYTFGSGTRLTVV.

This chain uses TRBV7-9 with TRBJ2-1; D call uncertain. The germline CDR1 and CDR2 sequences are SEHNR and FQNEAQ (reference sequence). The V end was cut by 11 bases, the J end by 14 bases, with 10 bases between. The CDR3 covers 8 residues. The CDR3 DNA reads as TGTGCCGGCAACGTGGAGTTCTTC. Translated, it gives CAGNVEFF.

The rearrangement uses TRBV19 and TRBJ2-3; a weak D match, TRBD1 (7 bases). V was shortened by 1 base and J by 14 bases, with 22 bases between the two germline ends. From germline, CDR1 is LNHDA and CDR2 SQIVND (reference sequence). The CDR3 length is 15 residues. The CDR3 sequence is CASSIVAQGGKFLYF. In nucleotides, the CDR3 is TGTGCCAGTAGTATAGTGGCTCAGGGGGGAAAGTTCTTGTATTTT. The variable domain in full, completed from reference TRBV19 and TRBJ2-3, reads DGGITQSPKYLFRKEGQNVTLSCEQNLNHDAMYWYRQDPGQGLRLIYYSQIVNDFQKGDIAEGYSVSREKKESFPLTVTSAQKNPTAFYLCASSIVAQGGKFLYFGPGTRLTVL.

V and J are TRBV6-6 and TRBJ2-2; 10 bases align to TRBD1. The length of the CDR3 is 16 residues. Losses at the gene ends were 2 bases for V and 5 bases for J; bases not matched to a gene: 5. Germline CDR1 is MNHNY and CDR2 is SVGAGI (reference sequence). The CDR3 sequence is CASSYGDRGSTGELFF. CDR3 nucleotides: TGTGCCAGCAGTTACGGGGACAGGGGTTCGACCGGGGAGCTGTTTTTT.

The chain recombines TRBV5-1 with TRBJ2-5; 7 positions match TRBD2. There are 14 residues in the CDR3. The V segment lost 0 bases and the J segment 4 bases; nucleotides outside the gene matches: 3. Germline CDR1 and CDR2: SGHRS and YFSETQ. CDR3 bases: TGCGCCAGCAGCTTGGTGTCTAGCGGAGAGACCCAGTACTTC. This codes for CASSLVSSGETQYF.

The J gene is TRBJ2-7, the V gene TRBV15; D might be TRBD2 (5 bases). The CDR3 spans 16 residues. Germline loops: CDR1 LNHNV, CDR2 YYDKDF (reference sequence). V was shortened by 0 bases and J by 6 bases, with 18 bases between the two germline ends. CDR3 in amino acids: CATSRDRGEGFVEQYF. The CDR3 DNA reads TGTGCCACCAGCAGAGATCGGGGTGAAGGGTTTGTCGAGCAGTACTTC. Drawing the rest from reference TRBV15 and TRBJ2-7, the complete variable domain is DAMVIQNPRYQVTQFGKPVTLSCSQTLNHNVMYWYQQKSSQAPKLLFHYYDKDFNNEADTPDNFQSRRPNTSFCFLDIRSPGLGDTAMYLCATSRDRGEGFVEQYFGPGTRLTVT.

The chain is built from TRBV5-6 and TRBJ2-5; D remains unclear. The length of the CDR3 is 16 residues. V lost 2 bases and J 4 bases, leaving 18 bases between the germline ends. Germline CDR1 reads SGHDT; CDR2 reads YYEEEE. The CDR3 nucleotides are TGTGCCAGCAGCTTTATTGTCGGTAGGATGCGAGAGACCCAGTACTTC. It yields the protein CASSFIVGRMRETQYF.

The DNA of the CDR3 is TGTGCCAGTAGTGACCTGATAAGTTCCGAGCAGTACTTC. Protein product: CASSDLISSEQYF. This sequence joins TRBV19 and TRBJ2-7; D is ambiguous. This CDR3 comprises 13 residues. V was clipped by 5 bases and J by 6 bases, with 14 bases between them. CDR1 LNHDA and CDR2 SQIVND come from the germline V gene (reference sequence).

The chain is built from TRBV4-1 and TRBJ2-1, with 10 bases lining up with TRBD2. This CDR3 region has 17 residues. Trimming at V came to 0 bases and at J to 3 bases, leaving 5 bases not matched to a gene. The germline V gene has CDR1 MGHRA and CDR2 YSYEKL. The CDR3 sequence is CASSQDPSGSRYNEQFF. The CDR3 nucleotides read TGCGCCAGCAGCCAAGACCCTAGCGGGAGTCGCTACAATGAGCAGTTCTTC.

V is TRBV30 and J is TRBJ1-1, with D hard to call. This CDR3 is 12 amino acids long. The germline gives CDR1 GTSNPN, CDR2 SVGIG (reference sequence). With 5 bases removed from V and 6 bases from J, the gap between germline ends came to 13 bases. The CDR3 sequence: CAWGIIAAEAFF. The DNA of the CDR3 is TGTGCCTGGGGTATAATCGCCGCTGAAGCTTTCTTT.

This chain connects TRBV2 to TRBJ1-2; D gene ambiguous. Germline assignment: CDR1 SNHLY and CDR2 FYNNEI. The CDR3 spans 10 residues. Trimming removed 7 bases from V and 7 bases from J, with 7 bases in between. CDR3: CASKGFGYTF. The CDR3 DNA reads TGTGCCAGCAAAGGCTTTGGCTACACCTTC.

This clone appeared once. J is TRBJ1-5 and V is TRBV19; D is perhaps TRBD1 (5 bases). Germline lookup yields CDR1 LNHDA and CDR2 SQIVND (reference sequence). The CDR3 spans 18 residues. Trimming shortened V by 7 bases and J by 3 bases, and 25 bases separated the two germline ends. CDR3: CASTLKRSGTGINQPQHF. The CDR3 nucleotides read TGTGCCAGTACCCTTAAACGCTCCGGGACGGGGATCAATCAGCCCCAGCATTTT.

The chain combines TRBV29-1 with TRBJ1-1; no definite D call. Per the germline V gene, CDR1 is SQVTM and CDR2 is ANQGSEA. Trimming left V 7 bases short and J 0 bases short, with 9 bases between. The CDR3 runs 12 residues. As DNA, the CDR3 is TGCAGCGCCGGTAAACTGAACACTGAAGCTTTCTTT. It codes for CSAGKLNTEAFF. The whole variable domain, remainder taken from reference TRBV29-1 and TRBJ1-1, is SAVISQKPSRDICQRGTSLTIQCQVDSQVTMMFWYRQQPGQSLTLIATANQGSEATYESGFVIDKFPISRPNLTFSTLTVSNMSPEDSSIYLCSAGKLNTEAFFGQGTRLTVV.

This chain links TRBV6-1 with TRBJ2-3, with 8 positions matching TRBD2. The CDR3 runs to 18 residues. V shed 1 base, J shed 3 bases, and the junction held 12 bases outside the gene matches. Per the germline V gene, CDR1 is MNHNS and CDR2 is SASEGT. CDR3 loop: CASSEGLFLAGLTDTQYF. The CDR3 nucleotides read TGTGCCAGCAGTGAAGGACTCTTTTTAGCGGGACTAACAGATACGCAGTATTTT.